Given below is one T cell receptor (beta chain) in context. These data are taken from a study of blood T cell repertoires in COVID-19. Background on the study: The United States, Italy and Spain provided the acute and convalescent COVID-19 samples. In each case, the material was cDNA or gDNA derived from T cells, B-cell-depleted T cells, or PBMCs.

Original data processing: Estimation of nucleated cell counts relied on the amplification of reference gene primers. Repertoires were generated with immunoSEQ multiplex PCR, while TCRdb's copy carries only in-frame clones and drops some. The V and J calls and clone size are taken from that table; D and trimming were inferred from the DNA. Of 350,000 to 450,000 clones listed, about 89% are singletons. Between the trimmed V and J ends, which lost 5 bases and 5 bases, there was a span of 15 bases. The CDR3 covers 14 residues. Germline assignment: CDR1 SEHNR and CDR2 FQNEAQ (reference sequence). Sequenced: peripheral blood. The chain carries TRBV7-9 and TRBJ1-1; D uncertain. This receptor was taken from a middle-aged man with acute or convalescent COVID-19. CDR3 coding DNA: TGTGCCAGCAGCCCTATCGGAGCGGGGACTGAAGCTTTCTTT. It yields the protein CASSPIGAGTEAFF.